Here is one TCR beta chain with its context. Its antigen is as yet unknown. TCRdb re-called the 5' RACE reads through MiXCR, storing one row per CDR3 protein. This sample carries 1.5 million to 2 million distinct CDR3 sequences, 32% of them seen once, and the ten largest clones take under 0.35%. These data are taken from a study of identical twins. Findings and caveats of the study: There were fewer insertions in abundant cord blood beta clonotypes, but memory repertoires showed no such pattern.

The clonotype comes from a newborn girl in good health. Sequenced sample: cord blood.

CDR3 coding DNA: TGCAGCGCGGACAGGGGTGGGAACACTGAAGCTTTCTTT. Its translation is CSADRGGNTEAFF. The V call is TRBV29-1, the J call TRBJ1-1; 9 nucleotides align to TRBD1. The CDR3 length is 13 residues. With 7 bases clipped from V and 1 base from J, the junction kept 4 bases outside the gene matches. Germline loops: CDR1 SQVTM, CDR2 ANQGSEA.